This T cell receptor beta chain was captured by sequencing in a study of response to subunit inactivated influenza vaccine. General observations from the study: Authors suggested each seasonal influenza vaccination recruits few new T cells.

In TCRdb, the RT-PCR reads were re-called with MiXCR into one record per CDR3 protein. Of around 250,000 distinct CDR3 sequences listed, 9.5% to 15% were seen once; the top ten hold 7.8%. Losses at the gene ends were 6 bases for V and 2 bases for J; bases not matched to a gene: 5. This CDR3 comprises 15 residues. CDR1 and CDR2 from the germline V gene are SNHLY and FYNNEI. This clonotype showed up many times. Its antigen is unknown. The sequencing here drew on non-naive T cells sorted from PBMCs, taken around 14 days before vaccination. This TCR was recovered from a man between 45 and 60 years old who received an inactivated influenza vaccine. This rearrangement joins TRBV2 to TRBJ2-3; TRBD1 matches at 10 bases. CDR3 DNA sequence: TGTGCCAGCAGCGAGGGACAGGGGAACACAGATACGCAGTATTTT. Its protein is CASSEGQGNTDTQYF.